The next 27 T cell receptor beta chains were all read from a single sample in a study of blood T cell repertoires in COVID-19. Data came from immunoSEQ multiplex PCR; TCRdb stores just in-frame clones and leaves some out. Of about 160,000 clones in the sample, roughly 84% were seen once. Material for sequencing was PBMCs or T cells enriched from blood (not recorded which). The receptors stem from a man between 60 and 70 years old who had recovered from COVID-19.

The J gene is TRBJ1-1, the V gene TRBV24-1; D unclear. V was cut by 4 bases and J by 11 bases, with 13 bases left in between. Germline CDR1 and CDR2: KGHDR and SFDVKD. This CDR3 comprises 12 residues. The CDR3 sequence: CATSDRTLGAFF. The CDR3 region has the DNA TGTGCCACCAGTGACCGGACTCTAGGGGCTTTCTTT.

The chain is built from TRBV2 and TRBJ1-6; D gene uncertain. Germline CDR1 and CDR2: SNHLY and FYNNEI. Trimming took off 0 bases at V and 8 bases at J, with 8 bases between the two ends. This CDR3 is 14 amino acids long. The CDR3 loop is CASSEADSDSPLHF. The CDR3 DNA follows: TGTGCCAGCAGTGAAGCGGACTCGGATTCACCCCTCCACTTT.

This chain connects TRBV15 to TRBJ2-5, with 11 bases matching TRBD2. The CDR3 extends over 16 amino acids. V lost 1 base to trimming and J lost 1 base; unmatched junction nucleotides: 2. Germline V lookup: CDR1 LNHNV, CDR2 YYDKDF (reference sequence). CDR3 sequence (DNA): TGTGCCACCAGCAGAGGGACTAGCGGGCTCCAAGAGACCCAGTACTTC. Its translation: CATSRGTSGLQETQYF. Supplemented by reference TRBV15 and TRBJ2-5, the full variable domain reads DAMVIQNPRYQVTQFGKPVTLSCSQTLNHNVMYWYQQKSSQAPKLLFHYYDKDFNNEADTPDNFQSRRPNTSFCFLDIRSPGLGDTAMYLCATSRGTSGLQETQYFGPGTRLLVL.

In nucleotides, the CDR3 is TGTGCCATCAGTGATCGGACAGGGACCAGCGAGCAGTACTTC. The encoded protein is CAISDRTGTSEQYF. This chain connects TRBV10-3 to TRBJ2-7; 8 bases match TRBD1. From germline, CDR1 is ENHRY and CDR2 SYGVKD. This CDR3 spans 14 amino acids. Trimming took 3 bases from V and 6 from J; bases not matched to a gene: 7.

The chain recombines TRBV7-6 with TRBJ1-3, with TRBD1 matching over 8 bases. The CDR3 extends over 14 amino acids. Germline assignment: CDR1 SGHVS and CDR2 FNYEAQ. V lost 5 bases to trimming and J lost 1 base; unmatched junction nucleotides: 1. The CDR3 sequence: CASSDRGSGNTIYF. CDR3 sequence (DNA): TGTGCCAGCAGCGACAGGGGTTCTGGAAACACCATATATTTT.

The chain couples TRBV19 to TRBJ1-1, with 7 nucleotides matching TRBD1. V trimming: 9 bases; J trimming: 0 bases; junction bases outside the gene matches: 4. This CDR3 contains 13 residues. Germline loops: CDR1 LNHDA, CDR2 SQIVND (reference sequence). DNA for the CDR3: TGTGCCAGGGGGGACAGATTGAACACTGAAGCTTTCTTT. It translates to CARGDRLNTEAFF.

Only a few counts were recorded for this clone. The chain is built from TRBV9 and TRBJ1-3; D not certain. V was clipped by 2 bases and J by 0 bases, with 9 bases between them. Germline V gene lookup returns CDR1 SGDLS and CDR2 YYNGEE. CDR3 length equals 15 residues. DNA of the CDR3: TGTGCCAGCAGCGTGATGGAGGGCTCTGGAAACACCATATATTTT. Encoded protein: CASSVMEGSGNTIYF.

This sequence joins TRBV3-1 (or the pseudogene TRBV3-2) and TRBJ1-5, with D perhaps TRBD1 (5 bases). CDR3 length: 15 residues. Germline V gene sequence: CDR1 LGHDT, CDR2 YNNKEL (reference sequence). Deletions cut 0 bases from V and 6 bases from J, with 12 bases between. CDR3 loop: CASSQDPGGGQPQHF. The DNA for the CDR3 is TGTGCCAGCAGCCAAGATCCCGGGGGGGGTCAGCCCCAGCATTTT.

The table lists this clone with a few counts. V is TRBV7-9 and J is TRBJ2-7; 7 bases are shared with TRBD1. V lost 5 bases, J lost 9 bases, and 10 bases stayed unmatched. The CDR3 is 13 residues long. The V gene's germline CDR1 is SEHNR and CDR2 FQNEAQ (reference sequence). In nucleotides, the CDR3 is TGTGCCAGCAGCCCAGGGACAGCCGGGTGGCAGTACTTC. Protein sequence: CASSPGTAGWQYF.

This chain uses TRBV7-2 with TRBJ2-1, with D unclear. The CDR3 length is 16 residues. Between the trimmed V and J ends, which lost 1 base and 0 bases, there was a span of 10 bases. The germline V gene encodes CDR1 SGHTA and CDR2 FQGNSA. The DNA for the CDR3 is TGTGCCAGCAGCTTAGGAGGAAGCCTCTCCTACAATGAGCAGTTCTTC. It encodes CASSLGGSLSYNEQFF.

The chain uses TRBV10-3 and TRBJ2-1; 8 nucleotides line up with TRBD2. V trimming: 6 bases; J trimming: 9 bases; junction bases outside the gene matches: 13. Germline values: CDR1 ENHRY, CDR2 SYGVKD. The CDR3 sequence is 15 residues long. CDR3 sequence: CAISWSGGSSAEQFF. The CDR3 DNA reads as TGTGCCATCAGCTGGTCGGGAGGGTCATCTGCTGAGCAGTTCTTC.

The V and J genes are TRBV12-3 or TRBV12-4 and TRBJ1-1, with D perhaps TRBD1 (5 bases). Trimming removed 8 bases from V and 4 bases from J, with 14 bases in between. This CDR3 spans 13 amino acids. The CDR3 here is CASSQVGGTEAFF. CDR3 nucleotides: TGTGCCAGCTCCCAGGTGGGGGGCACTGAAGCTTTCTTT.

In its sample, this clone was seen once. The chain combines TRBV6-1 with TRBJ2-1; tentative D call: TRBD2 (5 bases). Between the trimmed V and J ends, which lost 1 base and 4 bases, there was a span of 11 bases. This CDR3 has 15 residues. Germline CDR1 and CDR2: MNHNS and SASEGT. For the CDR3, the DNA is TGTGCCAGCAGTGAAGTTCGAGGAGGTTACAATGAGCAGTTCTTC. It specifies CASSEVRGGYNEQFF.

This clone was recorded many times. Other DNA sequences in the same sample also yield this CDR3. The chain has TRBV7-3 and TRBJ2-5, with 7 positions matching TRBD2. In germline, CDR1 is SGHTA, CDR2 FQGTGA. The CDR3 is made up of 13 amino acids. After removal of 3 bases from V and 4 bases from J, the junction contained 2 bases not matched to a gene. The CDR3 reads CASSFTGGETQYF. The CDR3 region has the DNA TGTGCCAGCAGCTTCACGGGAGGAGAGACCCAGTACTTC.

This clone has a single count. The chain links TRBV11-3 to TRBJ2-1; D is unresolved. The CDR3 runs to 13 residues. Germline CDR1 SGHNT, CDR2 YENEEA. V was shortened by 0 bases and J by 8 bases, with 8 bases between the two germline ends. The CDR3 region is CASSLDLGDEQFF. In nucleotides, the CDR3 is TGTGCCAGCAGCTTAGATCTGGGCGATGAGCAGTTCTTC.

This chain joins TRBV27 and TRBJ1-5, with D unclear. V lost 7 bases, J lost 0 bases, and 16 bases lay in between. From germline, CDR1 is MNHEY and CDR2 SMNVEV (reference sequence). The CDR3 totals 16 residues. The CDR3 sequence is CASTLRGGISNQPQHF. In DNA, the CDR3 is TGTGCCAGCACCCTAAGAGGCGGCATTAGCAATCAGCCCCAGCATTTT.

This chain connects TRBV5-1 to TRBJ2-2; D gene ambiguous. Germline CDR1 reads SGHRS; CDR2 reads YFSETQ. Trimming pared 0 bases from V and 3 bases from J, leaving 6 bases between. CDR3 size: 14 residues. The CDR3 reads CASSLGLHTGELFF. CDR3 in DNA: TGCGCCAGCAGCTTGGGACTTCACACCGGGGAGCTGTTTTTT.

The chain couples TRBV5-6 to TRBJ1-2; D remains ambiguous. V shed 4 bases and J shed 8 bases, with 18 bases lying between them. The CDR3 has 14 residues. The V gene's germline CDR1 is SGHDT and CDR2 YYEEEE. CDR3 sequence: CASSDGRLHGGYTF. DNA for the CDR3: TGTGCCAGCAGCGACGGGAGGTTACATGGAGGCTACACCTTC.

CDR3 sequence reads: CASSYGSGNNQPQHF. CDR3 nucleotides: TGTGCCAGCAGTTACGGATCAGGTAACAATCAGCCCCAGCATTTT. The chain uses TRBV6-5 and TRBJ1-5, with no clear D. There are 15 residues in the CDR3. V lost 2 bases to trimming and J lost 3 bases, with 11 bases between them. Germline V gene lookup returns CDR1 MNHEY and CDR2 SVGAGI.

V usage is TRBV3-1 (or the pseudogene TRBV3-2) and J usage is TRBJ2-1; 9 bases are a match to TRBD2. In germline, CDR1 is LGHDT, CDR2 YNNKEL (reference sequence). J gave up 8 bases and V 3 bases, and 5 bases lay outside the gene matches. The CDR3 has 14 amino acids. Written as DNA, the CDR3 is TGTGCCAGCAGCCAGGTTGCGGGGGGGGATGAGCAGTTCTTC. Translating it yields CASSQVAGGDEQFF.

The gene calls are TRBV28 and TRBJ2-1; 11 positions match TRBD2. CDR3 length equals 16 residues. V was clipped by 3 bases and J by 7 bases; unmatched bases: 8. The germline V gene encodes CDR1 MDHEN and CDR2 SYDVKM. The CDR3 protein is CASSFHTSGSRNEQFF. Written as DNA, the CDR3 is TGTGCCAGCAGTTTCCACACTAGCGGGAGTCGGAATGAGCAGTTCTTC.

The V gene is TRBV10-2, the J gene TRBJ2-1, with a weak D call TRBD1 (6 bases). Per germline, CDR1 WSHSY and CDR2 SAAADI. This CDR3 is built from 14 residues. Deletions cut 7 bases from V and 0 bases from J, with 10 bases between. CDR3 in DNA: TGCGCCAGCACCATGACAGGCTCCTACAATGAGCAGTTCTTC. Translating it yields CASTMTGSYNEQFF.

V is TRBV5-4 and J is TRBJ2-6, with D uncertain. The CDR3 has 13 amino acids. The germline V gene encodes CDR1 SGHNT and CDR2 YYREEE (reference sequence). Trimming removed 9 bases from V and 3 bases from J, with 10 bases in between. CDR3 residues: CATSLSGANVLTF. In nucleotides, the CDR3 is TGTGCCACCTCGCTGAGTGGGGCCAACGTCCTGACTTTC.

The V call is TRBV28, the J call TRBJ1-2; D ambiguous. This CDR3 comprises 16 residues. Between the trimmed V and J ends, which lost 2 bases and 1 base, there was a span of 14 bases. Germline CDR1 and CDR2: MDHEN and SYDVKM. CDR3: CASSLPLQTINYGYTF. Here the CDR3 DNA reads TGTGCCAGCAGTTTACCCCTCCAGACTATTAACTATGGCTACACCTTC.

This chain links TRBV5-1 with TRBJ2-2; 7 nucleotides align to TRBD1. This CDR3 is built from 14 residues. J lost 2 bases, V lost 4 bases, and 2 bases had no gene match. Per germline, CDR1 SGHRS and CDR2 YFSETQ. The CDR3 bases are TGCGCCAGCAGCGGGGACAGAAACACCGGGGAGCTGTTTTTT. Its protein product is CASSGDRNTGELFF.

This chain links TRBV4-2 with TRBJ1-1; 7 nucleotides match TRBD1. Germline assignment: CDR1 LGHNA and CDR2 YNFKEQ. The CDR3 length is 14 residues. The trim removed 3 bases at V and 5 bases at J, leaving 6 bases unmatched. The CDR3 DNA follows: TGTGCCAGCAGCCACTATGACAGGGAGACTGAAGCTTTCTTT. This encodes CASSHYDRETEAFF.

The CDR3 region has the DNA TGTGCCAGCAGCTTGACGGGAGCAACTAATGAAAAACTGTTTTTT. As protein: CASSLTGATNEKLFF. J is TRBJ1-4 and V is TRBV13; no firm D call. Germline V gene lookup returns CDR1 PRHDT and CDR2 FYEKMQ (reference sequence). The CDR3 totals 15 residues. The germline V and J ends were trimmed by 3 bases and 0 bases, with 8 bases remaining between them.